The rows below give T cell receptor beta chains drawn from one sample of a study of tumour-infiltrating T cells in Burkitt lymphoma. TCRdb keeps only in-frame clones here, not all; method: immunoSEQ multiplex PCR. Of more than 700 clones in the sample, roughly three quarters are singletons; the top ten hold roughly 28%. Sequencing used tumor tissue. The receptors originated from a human donor with diffuse large B-cell lymphoma. Some clones in this sample may be carry-over from other donors' samples. CDR3s include the opening cysteine and the closing phenylalanine or tryptophan. The D gene is left open where the match is weak. Clone size, where shown, is once, few, many, or a class for clones that have expanded.

>.|TRBV19|TRBJ2-1|15|TRBD1
CASTRDRVNYNEQFF
TGTGCCAGTACCCGGGACAGGGTGAATTATAATGAGCAGTTCTTC
>.|TRBV7-2|TRBJ2-2|14|.
CASSPGLNIGELFF
TGTGCCAGCAGCCCGGGACTTAATATCGGGGAGCTGTTTTTT
>.|TRBV19|TRBJ2-3|14|TRBD1
CASTLRQGSDTQYF
TGTGCCAGTACCTTGCGACAGGGTTCAGATACGCAGTATTTT
>.|TRBV7-2|TRBJ1-4|14|TRBD1
CASSRDRGNEKLFF
TGTGCCAGCAGCAGGGACAGGGGCAATGAAAAACTGTTTTTT
>.|TRBV2|TRBJ1-1|13|TRBD1
CASRQGARTEAFF
TGTGCCAGCCGACAGGGGGCGCGGACTGAAGCTTTCTTT
>.|TRBV29-1|TRBJ2-7|14|.
CSVSGLGLAYEQYF
TGCAGCGTATCAGGCTTAGGCCTAGCCTACGAGCAGTACTTC
>.|TRBV11-1|TRBJ2-7|14|.
CASSSSETHYEQYF
TGTGCCAGCAGCTCCTCGGAGACCCACTACGAGCAGTACTTC
>once|TRBV27|TRBJ1-2|15|.
CASSKTRDGRHGYTF
TGTGCCAGCAGCAAAACCCGGGACGGACGCCATGGCTACACCTTC
>.|TRBV5-1|TRBJ2-5|13|.
CASSLGTVETQYF
TGCGCCAGCAGCTTGGGGACAGTGGAGACCCAGTACTTC
>.|TRBV2|TRBJ2-3|15|TRBD2
CASRRLAGSTDTQYF
TGTGCCAGCAGGCGACTAGCGGGATCGACAGATACGCAGTATTTT
>once|TRBV7-6|TRBJ2-7|14|.
CASSLVEGIHEQYF
TGTGCCAGCAGCTTAGTGGAGGGGATCCACGAGCAGTACTTC
>.|TRBV13|TRBJ2-5|15|.
CASSLGGAGSETQYF
TGTGCCAGCAGCTTGGGCGGGGCAGGCTCGGAGACCCAGTACTTC
>.|TRBV20-1|TRBJ1-1|11|.
CSPNPGAEAFF
TGCAGTCCCAACCCGGGGGCGGAAGCTTTCTTT
>.|TRBV9|TRBJ1-1|16|.
CASSPHGGGGVTEAFF
TGTGCCAGCAGCCCCCATGGCGGAGGGGGAGTCACTGAAGCTTTCTTT
>.|TRBV10-3|TRBJ2-2|17|TRBD2
CAISEQGLAGGPGELFF
TGTGCCATCAGTGAACAAGGACTAGCGGGAGGGCCCGGGGAGCTGTTTTTT
>few|TRBV25-1|TRBJ1-4|16|TRBD1
CASSDQTGGVNEKLFF
TGTGCCAGCAGTGATCAAACAGGGGGCGTTAATGAAAAACTGTTTTTT
>.|TRBV6-1|TRBJ1-5|13|TRBD1
CASNTDRVGPQHF
TGTGCCAGCAATACGGACAGGGTGGGGCCCCAGCATTTT
>few|TRBV5-1|TRBJ2-7|14|.
CASSATQGSYEQYF
TGCGCCAGCAGCGCCACCCAGGGATCCTACGAGCAGTACTTC
>.|TRBV6-5|TRBJ1-1|13|.
CASSFIGTNEAFF
TGTGCCAGCAGTTTTATCGGGACAAATGAAGCTTTCTTT
>.|TRBV9|TRBJ2-1|16|.
CASSVRGSHFYNEQFF
TGTGCCAGCAGCGTACGGGGGAGTCATTTCTACAATGAGCAGTTCTTC
>.|TRBV19|TRBJ2-1|19|TRBD2
CASTRRGFKREKIENEQFF
TGTGCCAGTACCCGGAGGGGGTTCAAGCGGGAGAAAATTGAAAATGAGCAGTTCTTC
>.|TRBV2|TRBJ1-3|14|TRBD1
CASSGDRAGNTIYF
TGTGCCAGCAGTGGAGACAGGGCTGGAAACACCATATATTTT